The 20 T cell receptor beta chains in this list originate from one sample, sequenced in a study of blood T cell repertoires in COVID-19. Profiled with immunoSEQ multiplex PCR; TCRdb holds only in-frame clones, not every one. The sample has 45,000 to 60,000 clones, roughly three quarters seen once. Sequences were obtained from peripheral blood. The receptors stem from a human donor with active or convalescent COVID-19. The donor label of this sample is uncertain.

The V call is TRBV7-2, the J call TRBJ2-1; possible D gene TRBD2, 6 bases. Germline V CDR1 and CDR2: SGHTA, FQGNSA. The germline V and J ends were trimmed by 3 bases and 6 bases, with 12 bases remaining between them. This CDR3 has 14 residues. The CDR3: CASSFIGTPNEQFF. The CDR3 coding sequence is TGTGCCAGCAGCTTCATCGGGACTCCCAATGAGCAGTTCTTC. The full variable domain, rest sourced from reference TRBV7-2 and TRBJ2-1, is GAGVSQSPSNKVTEKGKDVELRCDPISGHTALYWYRQSLGQGLEFLIYFQGNSAPDKSGLPSDRFSAERTGGSVSTLTIQRTQQEDSAVYLCASSFIGTPNEQFFGPGTRLTVL.

V and J are TRBV7-2 and TRBJ2-1, with 7 positions matching TRBD2. This CDR3 has 16 residues. The ends lost 5 bases at V and 9 bases at J; junction bases unmatched: 16. Per the germline V gene, CDR1 is SGHTA and CDR2 is FQGNSA. The CDR3 nucleotides are TGTGCCAGCAGCCTCTTAGCGGGCAGAGTCCCCACTGAGCAGTTCTTC. Translating it yields CASSLLAGRVPTEQFF.

The chain combines TRBV6-5 with TRBJ2-6, with D possibly being TRBD1 (5 bases). V gave up 8 bases and J gave up 1 base, with 12 bases separating them. Germline V gives CDR1 MNHEY, CDR2 SVGAGI. The CDR3 sequence is 15 residues long. CDR3: CASLDRPSGANVLTF. In nucleotides, the CDR3 is TGTGCCAGCCTCGACAGACCGTCTGGGGCCAACGTCCTGACTTTC.

The V gene is TRBV5-1, the J gene TRBJ1-1, with D possibly being TRBD1 (5 bases). The length of the CDR3 is 14 residues. The ends were cut back, 4 bases at V and 0 bases at J, with 10 bases in the middle. In germline, CDR1 is SGHRS, CDR2 YFSETQ. The CDR3 region is CASSPGGLNTEAFF. CDR3 coding DNA: TGCGCCAGCAGCCCGGGGGGTTTGAACACTGAAGCTTTCTTT.

This clone came up a few times. The V and J genes are TRBV11-3 and TRBJ2-1; 13 bases fit TRBD2. V gave up 5 bases and J gave up 9 bases; unmatched junction bases: 7. CDR1 is SGHNT and CDR2 is YENEEA in the germline V gene. The CDR3 has 15 amino acids. The CDR3: CASSTSGTSGTEQFF. DNA of the CDR3: TGTGCCAGCAGCACCTCCGGGACTAGCGGGACTGAGCAGTTCTTC.

This chain connects TRBV6-6 to TRBJ2-3; D uncertain. Trimming left V 6 bases short and J 4 bases short, with 8 bases between. Germline values: CDR1 MNHNY, CDR2 SVGAGI (reference sequence). CDR3 length equals 12 residues. DNA for the CDR3: TGTGCCAGCAGAGCTCAGGCAGATACGCAGTATTTT. This sequence encodes CASRAQADTQYF.

The genes are TRBV30 and TRBJ1-2; 10 positions match TRBD1. CDR1 is GTSNPN and CDR2 is SVGIG in the germline V gene (reference sequence). The CDR3 extends over 14 amino acids. V shed 4 bases, J shed 5 bases, and the junction held 7 bases outside the gene matches. This chain's CDR3 is CAWTNDRGHYGYTF. DNA of the CDR3: TGTGCCTGGACGAACGACAGGGGGCATTATGGCTACACCTTC.

The J gene is TRBJ1-5, the V gene TRBV30; D is possibly TRBD1 (6 bases). This CDR3 is built from 15 residues. CDR1 and CDR2 from the germline V gene are GTSNPN and SVGIG (reference sequence). Trimming left V 2 bases short and J 7 bases short, with 18 bases between. The CDR3 coding sequence is TGTGCCTGGAGTCCACAAGCGGGGGGGCGACAGCCCCAGCATTTT. This gives the protein CAWSPQAGGRQPQHF.

The chain employs TRBV5-6 and TRBJ2-3, with 8 bases that match TRBD2. The germline CDR1 and CDR2 sequences are SGHDT and YYEEEE. V dropped 4 bases and J dropped 0; count of bases not matched to a gene: 10. CDR3 length equals 17 residues. CDR3 in amino acids: CASSRGTRGASTDTQYF. CDR3 sequence (DNA): TGTGCCAGCAGCCGGGGGACTAGGGGGGCTAGCACAGATACGCAGTATTTT.

CDR3: CASSFRGAANNQPQHF. CDR3 DNA: TGTGCCAGCAGCTTTCGGGGGGCAGCAAATAATCAGCCCCAGCATTTT. V is TRBV5-6 and J is TRBJ1-5; D might be TRBD1 (6 bases). Trimming removed 2 bases from V and 4 bases from J, with 16 bases in between. The V gene's germline CDR1 is SGHDT and CDR2 YYEEEE. The CDR3 is 16 amino acids.

This chain joins TRBV28 and TRBJ1-2; 8 bases fit TRBD1. This CDR3 contains 15 residues. The V segment lost 3 bases and the J segment 0 bases; nucleotides outside the gene matches: 3. Germline V gene sequence: CDR1 MDHEN, CDR2 SYDVKM. The CDR3 loop reads CASSFPTGANYGYTF. CDR3 nucleotides: TGTGCCAGCAGTTTCCCGACAGGGGCTAACTATGGCTACACCTTC.

The rearrangement uses TRBV5-4 and TRBJ2-3; D possibly corresponds to TRBD2 (5 bases). This CDR3 is built from 18 residues. V was cut by 1 base and J by 0 bases, with 18 bases left in between. In germline, CDR1 is SGHNT, CDR2 YYREEE (reference sequence). CDR3 in amino acids: CASSLTRLRGHSTDTQYF. The CDR3, as DNA: TGTGCCAGCAGCTTGACTAGACTCCGTGGTCATAGCACAGATACGCAGTATTTT.

The chain joins TRBV20-1 to TRBJ1-6; possibly TRBD1 for D (5 bases). Deletions cut 3 bases from V and 7 bases from J, with 10 bases between. This CDR3 has 13 residues. The V gene's germline CDR1 is DFQATT and CDR2 SNEGSKA (reference sequence). In DNA form, the CDR3 reads TGCAGTGCTAGTACTCAGGGCAATTCACCCCTCCACTTT. Protein sequence: CSASTQGNSPLHF.

The chain recombines TRBV10-1 with TRBJ2-3, with TRBD2 matching 15 bases. The germline V gene encodes CDR1 WNHNN and CDR2 SYGVQD (reference sequence). V dropped 2 bases and J dropped 4; count of bases not matched to a gene: 16. This CDR3 is 21 amino acids long. CDR3 coding DNA: TGCGCCAGCAGTGAGCCCCGGACTAGCGGGAGGGCCCTTGATTTCGCAGATACGCAGTATTTT. Encoded protein: CASSEPRTSGRALDFADTQYF.

This chain uses TRBV7-8 with TRBJ2-2; possible D gene TRBD2, 6 bases. This CDR3 has 16 amino acids. Per the germline V gene, CDR1 is SGHVS and CDR2 is FQNEAQ. Deletions cut 8 bases from V and 5 bases from J, with 21 bases between. The CDR3 DNA is TGTGCCAGCCTCCCCGGGGTGGTGGGGGGTACCGGGGAGCTGTTTTTT. Amino acid sequence: CASLPGVVGGTGELFF.

The J gene is TRBJ1-1, the V gene TRBV7-2; D remains ambiguous. The CDR3 loop spans 14 amino acids. Per germline, CDR1 SGHTA and CDR2 FQGNSA. V gave up 5 bases and J gave up 6 bases, with 16 bases separating them. CDR3 coding DNA: TGTGCCAGCAGCCTCGGCGGAGGGAGGGCTGAAGCTTTCTTT. This translates into CASSLGGGRAEAFF.

This clone came up once. V gene TRBV4-1 combines with J gene TRBJ2-1; TRBD2 matches 15 bases. Looked up from germline, CDR1 is MGHRA and CDR2 is YSYEKL. Losses at the gene ends were 0 bases for V and 7 bases for J; bases not matched to a gene: 7. This CDR3 region has 18 residues. The CDR3 protein is CASSQEITGTSGRNEQFF. The CDR3 nucleotides are TGCGCCAGCAGCCAAGAAATCACCGGGACTAGCGGGAGGAATGAGCAGTTCTTC.

This clone was detected a few times. The chain joins TRBV20-1 to TRBJ1-2; D remains unclear. V was trimmed by 6 bases and J by 4 bases, leaving 3 bases between them. This CDR3 spans 9 amino acids. From germline, CDR1 is DFQATT and CDR2 SNEGSKA (reference sequence). CDR3 sequence reads: CSASYGYTF. The DNA for the CDR3 is TGCAGTGCCTCCTATGGCTACACCTTC.

The V call is TRBV2, the J call TRBJ2-3, with 10 bases that match TRBD1. The CDR3 length is 12 residues. Germline V lookup: CDR1 SNHLY, CDR2 FYNNEI. Trimming took 11 bases from V and 12 from J; bases not matched to a gene: 11. The CDR3 region is CAGTGASVSQYF. The CDR3 DNA is TGTGCCGGGACAGGGGCTAGTGTTTCCCAGTATTTT. Variable domain in full (rest from reference TRBV2 and TRBJ2-3): EPEVTQTPSHQVTQMGQEVILRCVPISNHLYFYWYRQILGQKVEFLVSFYNNEISEKSEIFDDQFSVERPDGSNFTLKIRSTKLEDSAMYFCAGTGASVSQYFGPGTRLTVL.

The chain is built from TRBV29-1 and TRBJ1-2; possible D gene TRBD1, 6 bases. Looked up from germline, CDR1 is SQVTM and CDR2 is ANQGSEA. The CDR3 spans 12 residues. Trimming pared 4 bases from V and 5 bases from J, leaving 11 bases between. CDR3 DNA sequence: TGCAGCGTTGTTGGGGGCTCATATGGCTACACCTTC. Translating gives CSVVGGSYGYTF.